This T cell receptor (beta chain) came from a study of breast tumors, draining lymph nodes, adjacent tissues. Study-wide points: The data were judged consistent with most tumor T cells coming from lymph node and expanding in tumor. Tumors had less TCR diversity than lymph nodes, more than nontumor tissue.

Each CDR3 protein is one row after TCRdb ran MiXCR on the multiplex PCR reads. The sample holds 150,000 to 200,000 distinct CDR3 sequences; 30% to 35% are singletons and the top ten take around 4%. In this sample, this clonotype turned up many times. What it recognizes is unknown. Germline loops: CDR1 KGHDR, CDR2 SFDVKD. Trimming at V came to 1 base and at J to 12 bases, leaving 7 bases not matched to a gene. The CDR3 spans 14 residues. Breast cancer patients provided tissue from their axillary draining lymph nodes. This chain links TRBV24-1 with TRBJ2-1; 8 bases fit TRBD2. This clonotype was sampled from a female donor with breast cancer. Some clones in this sample may be carry-over from other donors' samples. What was sequenced was axillary lymph node tissue. CDR3 nucleotides: TGTGCCACCAGTGATTTACGCGGGGGGAGGGGGCAGTTCTTC. Translation: CATSDLRGGRGQFF.